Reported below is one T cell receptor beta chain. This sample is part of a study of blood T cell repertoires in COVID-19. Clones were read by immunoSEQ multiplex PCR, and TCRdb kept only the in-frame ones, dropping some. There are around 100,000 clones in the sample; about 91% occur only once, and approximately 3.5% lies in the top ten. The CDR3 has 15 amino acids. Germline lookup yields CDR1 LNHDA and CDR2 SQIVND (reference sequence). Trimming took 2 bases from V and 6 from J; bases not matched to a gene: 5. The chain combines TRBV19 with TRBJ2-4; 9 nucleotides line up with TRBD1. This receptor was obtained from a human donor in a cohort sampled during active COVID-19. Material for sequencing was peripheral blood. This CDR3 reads CASSINTGGLNIQYF. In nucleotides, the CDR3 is TGTGCCAGTAGTATAAATACAGGGGGCTTAAACATTCAGTACTTC.